Shown below are 18 T cell receptor beta chains from a single sample sequenced in a study of cytomegalovirus exposure and HLA in healthy donors. Use of 60 Vbeta and 13 Jbeta primers characterized the PCR. Clones were sequenced by immunoSEQ multiplex PCR, and TCRdb holds only the in-frame ones, with some missing. Of tens of thousands of clones in the sample, 75% were seen once. Sequenced material: PBMCs. All receptors derive from a woman aged 25 to 39 in good health and CMV-seropositive.

The genes are TRBV7-2 and TRBJ2-1; D remains unclear. Germline V CDR1 and CDR2: SGHTA, FQGNSA. CDR3 length: 14 residues. Trimming shortened V by 1 base and J by 9 bases, and 13 bases separated the two germline ends. The CDR3 DNA follows: TGTGCCAGCAGCTTAGAGGAACTACACGGTGAGCAGTTCTTC. It codes for CASSLEELHGEQFF.

This clone was seen only once. The chain joins TRBV7-8 to TRBJ2-5, with a tentative D call TRBD1 (5 bases). Per germline, CDR1 SGHVS and CDR2 FQNEAQ. The CDR3 loop spans 14 amino acids. Deletions cut 3 bases from V and 5 bases from J, with 13 bases between. DNA for the CDR3: TGTGCCAGCAGCTTTGCCTCAGGGTATGAGACCCAGTACTTC. This translates into CASSFASGYETQYF.

In its sample, this clone was seen once. V usage is TRBV7-2 and J usage is TRBJ2-3; 10 nucleotides match TRBD1. J gave up 5 bases and V 1 base, and 3 bases lay outside the gene matches. The germline V gene has CDR1 SGHTA and CDR2 FQGNSA. The CDR3 runs 15 residues. Written as DNA, the CDR3 is TGTGCCAGCAGCTTAGGGACAGGGGGATTAGATACGCAGTATTTT. Encoded protein: CASSLGTGGLDTQYF. Full variable domain (rest looked up from reference TRBV7-2 and TRBJ2-3): GAGVSQSPSNKVTEKGKDVELRCDPISGHTALYWYRQSLGQGLEFLIYFQGNSAPDKSGLPSDRFSAERTGGSVSTLTIQRTQQEDSAVYLCASSLGTGGLDTQYFGPGTRLTVL.

The genes are TRBV5-1 and TRBJ2-5; 7 nucleotides align to TRBD2. This CDR3 is built from 15 residues. Germline assignment: CDR1 SGHRS and CDR2 YFSETQ. The J segment lost 5 bases and the V segment lost 1 base, leaving 8 bases of the junction unmatched. CDR3: CASSLNGGVVETQYF. DNA of the CDR3: TGCGCCAGCAGCTTGAATGGGGGGGTGGTGGAGACCCAGTACTTC.

The J gene is TRBJ1-5, the V gene TRBV6-5, with 7 bases fitting TRBD1. The CDR3 runs 14 residues. V shed 6 bases and J 5 bases; nucleotides not matched to a gene: 7. CDR1 MNHEY and CDR2 SVGAGI come from the germline V gene. CDR3 sequence: CASRSQGVDQPQHF. CDR3 coding DNA: TGTGCCAGCAGAAGCCAGGGGGTCGATCAGCCCCAGCATTTT.

The V and J genes are TRBV28 and TRBJ2-2; TRBD2 aligns across 10 bases. Losses at the gene ends were 5 bases for V and 4 bases for J; bases not matched to a gene: 7. The germline gives CDR1 MDHEN, CDR2 SYDVKM. The CDR3 is made up of 16 amino acids. CDR3 protein: CASSPTTSGTTGELFF. The CDR3 nucleotides are TGTGCCAGCAGTCCCACAACTAGCGGGACCACCGGGGAGCTGTTTTTT.

This clone appeared a few times. CDR3 protein: CASSLKRGTGELFF. For the CDR3, the DNA is TGCGCCAGCAGCCTAAAGAGAGGGACCGGGGAGCTGTTTTTT. The rearrangement links TRBV4-3 to TRBJ2-2; a weak D match, TRBD2 (5 bases). The CDR3 sequence is 14 residues long. Germline V gene data show CDR1 as LGHNA and CDR2 as YSLEER. V dropped 4 bases and J dropped 5 bases, with 11 bases sitting between them.

V and J are TRBV6-1 and TRBJ1-2, with TRBD1 matching 7 bases. The V gene end was trimmed by 5 bases and the J gene end by 8 bases; junction bases not matched to a gene: 5. CDR3 length: 12 residues. Germline values: CDR1 MNHNS, CDR2 SASEGT. As DNA, the CDR3 is TGTGCCAGCAGTACCAGACAGGGAGGCTACACCTTC. Translated, it gives CASSTRQGGYTF.

The rearrangement links TRBV5-1 to TRBJ2-7, with a possible D match to TRBD2 (5 bases). V lost 4 bases, J lost 0 bases, and 17 bases lay in between. The length of the CDR3 is 16 residues. Germline CDR1 and CDR2: SGHRS and YFSETQ. CDR3 residues: CASSPGGGFSSYEQYF. CDR3 DNA sequence: TGCGCCAGCAGCCCGGGTGGAGGCTTTAGCTCCTACGAGCAGTACTTC.

This clone was picked up one time. The chain combines TRBV5-1 with TRBJ2-7, with D uncertain. Germline V lookup: CDR1 SGHRS, CDR2 YFSETQ. The CDR3 is 13 amino acids. The V and J ends lost 1 base and 0 bases respectively, with 5 bases between them. The CDR3 DNA is TGCGCCAGCAGCTTGCCTCGCTCCTACGAGCAGTACTTC. Translating it yields CASSLPRSYEQYF.

The chain couples TRBV4-3 to TRBJ2-1; D might be TRBD2 (5 bases). V gave up 1 base and J gave up 6 bases, with 19 bases separating them. The CDR3 contains 17 residues. Germline V CDR1 and CDR2: LGHNA, YSLEER. The CDR3 protein is CASSQAAALPLGNEQFF. Here the CDR3 DNA reads TGCGCCAGCAGCCAAGCAGCGGCCCTCCCACTGGGCAATGAGCAGTTCTTC.

V gene TRBV28 combines with J gene TRBJ2-3; 10 nucleotides agree with TRBD1. Trimming took 1 base from V and 4 from J; bases not matched to a gene: 5. CDR1 and CDR2 (germline): MDHEN, SYDVKM. There are 16 residues in the CDR3. CDR3 region: CASSLFGTGVPDTQYF. The CDR3 nucleotides are TGTGCCAGCAGTTTATTCGGGACAGGGGTTCCAGATACGCAGTATTTT.

V and J are TRBV11-2 and TRBJ1-4; TRBD1 matches 7 bases. V was clipped by 5 bases and J by 6 bases; unmatched bases: 6. Per germline, CDR1 SGHAT and CDR2 FQNNGV. The CDR3 spans 14 residues. The CDR3 here is CASSRRDSDEKLFF. Written as DNA, the CDR3 is TGTGCCAGCAGCCGCCGGGACAGCGATGAAAAACTGTTTTTT. Full variable domain (missing parts from reference TRBV11-2 and TRBJ1-4): EAGVAQSPRYKIIEKRQSVAFWCNPISGHATLYWYQQILGQGPKLLIQFQNNGVVDDSQLPKDRFSAERLKGVDSTLKIQPAKLEDSAVYLCASSRRDSDEKLFFGSGTQLSVL.

The chain employs TRBV7-2 and TRBJ1-1, with D possibly TRBD1 on 5 matching bases. From germline, CDR1 is SGHTA and CDR2 FQGNSA. Trimming removed 5 bases from V and 7 bases from J, with 14 bases in between. The CDR3 runs to 13 residues. CDR3 DNA sequence: TGTGCCAGCAGCCGTGACAGAACCTTTGAAGCTTTCTTT. It translates to CASSRDRTFEAFF.

A single count supports this clone. This chain joins TRBV5-1 and TRBJ2-1; 7 positions agree with TRBD1. Losses at the gene ends were 0 bases for V and 7 bases for J; bases not matched to a gene: 4. The CDR3 contains 14 residues. Germline-derived CDR1 and CDR2 are SGHRS and YFSETQ. As DNA, the CDR3 is TGCGCCAGCAGCTTGGCCGGACAGGCAAATGAGCAGTTCTTC. Translation gives CASSLAGQANEQFF.

J is TRBJ2-1 and V is TRBV6-4; D uncertain. The CDR3 consists of 13 residues. V lost 4 bases, J lost 9 bases, and 13 bases lay in between. Germline V lookup: CDR1 MRHNA, CDR2 SNTAGT. The CDR3 DNA sequence: TGTGCCAGCAGTGCCGGAGCTACTGCTGAGCAGTTCTTC. Protein sequence: CASSAGATAEQFF.

The chain employs TRBV6-5 and TRBJ2-2; D possibly corresponds to TRBD2 (6 bases). Germline CDR1 and CDR2: MNHEY and SVGAGI. This CDR3 is built from 15 residues. V was pared by 8 bases and J by 2 bases, with 15 bases between. In DNA form, the CDR3 reads TGTGCCAGCCGGTTCAGCGGGCCTAACACCGGGGAGCTGTTTTTT. Translation gives CASRFSGPNTGELFF.

In this sample, this clone turned up a few times. This chain joins TRBV28 and TRBJ1-6; perhaps TRBD1 as D (6 bases). The CDR3 has 17 amino acids. With 3 bases removed from V and 7 bases from J, the gap between germline ends came to 19 bases. Germline values: CDR1 MDHEN, CDR2 SYDVKM. Here the CDR3 DNA reads TGTGCCAGCAGTTTCGTCCACAGGGTTAGATGGAATTCACCCCTCCACTTT. Translation gives CASSFVHRVRWNSPLHF.